This T cell receptor (beta chain) was recovered during a study of lymphopenia after photon versus proton radiotherapy. The assay was immunoSEQ multiplex PCR, and TCRdb's table has in-frame clones only and misses some. The sample records 25,000 to 30,000 clones, around 85% being singletons. Germline lookup yields CDR1 LNHDA and CDR2 SQIVND (reference sequence). The CDR3 runs to 11 residues. V was trimmed by 3 bases and J by 12 bases, leaving 6 bases between them. The chain combines TRBV19 with TRBJ1-6; D is unresolved. The receptor was isolated from a man between 45 and 60 years old with gastric cancer. The sequenced sample was peripheral blood, obtained from a patient treated with photon-based radiotherapy. CDR3 DNA: TGTGCCAGTAGTATTTTGAAACCCCTCCACTTT. This translates into CASSILKPLHF.